This TCR beta chain was recorded in a study of T cells in localized non-small cell lung cancer. Assay: immunoSEQ multiplex PCR; the TCRdb copy retains only in-frame clones and omits some. Of 86,000 or so clones listed, around four fifths were seen once; the top ten hold 2.8%. Of note for this clone: Its target is unknown.

This CDR3 spans 16 amino acids. Germline-derived CDR1 and CDR2 are SQVTM and ANQGSEA. With 2 bases removed from V and 9 bases from J, the gap between germline ends came to 23 bases. Study outcomes and limitations: Higher blood T cell density tracked longer overall survival. Since sequencing was restricted to only one region of the tumor, intratumor heterogeneity remains a possibility. Adjacent lung held a median roughly 54 of the top 100 tumor clones. Tumor showed lower T cell clonality than uninvolved adjacent lung, where it was highest.

This clonotype was sampled from a man between 40 and 70 years old with stage I lung adenocarcinoma. The source material was peripheral blood, sampled before any cancer treatment. The chain links TRBV29-1 to TRBJ2-1; the D gene could be TRBD1 or TRBD2 (7 bases each). In nucleotides, the CDR3 is TGCAGCGTTGAATTCAGGGGCAGGGGGGGCAATGGTGAGCAGTTCTTC. As protein: CSVEFRGRGGNGEQFF.